In this sample, the clone carrying this T cell receptor beta chain turned up many times. Germline values: CDR1 SGHTA, CDR2 FQGNSA. The CDR3 spans 14 residues. Trimming removed 5 bases at V and 4 bases at J, with 14 bases between. This sample was included in a study of patients with pleural tuberculosis. Each CDR3 protein is one row after TCRdb ran MiXCR on the reads. The sample yields some 29,000 distinct CDR3 sequences, 18% seen once. The chain is built from TRBV7-2 and TRBJ1-2; D may be TRBD1 (5 bases). The sequencing input was peripheral blood. The TCR sequence derives from a human donor with pleural tuberculosis. The CDR3 DNA follows: TGTGCCAGCAGCCCGACAGTTAGCCTCTATGGCTACACCTTC. It is translated as CASSPTVSLYGYTF.